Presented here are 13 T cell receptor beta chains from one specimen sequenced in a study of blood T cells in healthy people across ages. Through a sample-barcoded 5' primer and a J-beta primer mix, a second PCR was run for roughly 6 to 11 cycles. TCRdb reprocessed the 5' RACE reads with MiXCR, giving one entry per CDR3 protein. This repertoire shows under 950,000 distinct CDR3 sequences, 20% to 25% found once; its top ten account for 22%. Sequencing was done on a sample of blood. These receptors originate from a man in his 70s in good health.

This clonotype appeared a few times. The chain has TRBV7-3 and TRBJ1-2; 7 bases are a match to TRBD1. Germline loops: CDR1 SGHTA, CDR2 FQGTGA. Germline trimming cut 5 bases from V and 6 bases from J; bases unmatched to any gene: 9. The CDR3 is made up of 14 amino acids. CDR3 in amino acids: CASSPSGTADGYTF. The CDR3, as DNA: TGTGCCAGCAGCCCGAGCGGGACAGCTGATGGCTACACCTTC.

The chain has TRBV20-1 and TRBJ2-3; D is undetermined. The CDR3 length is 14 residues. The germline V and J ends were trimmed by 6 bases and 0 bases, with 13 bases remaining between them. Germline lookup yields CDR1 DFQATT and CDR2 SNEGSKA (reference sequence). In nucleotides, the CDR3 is TGCAGTGCCCCGTTAGAGATTAGCACAGATACGCAGTATTTT. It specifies CSAPLEISTDTQYF.

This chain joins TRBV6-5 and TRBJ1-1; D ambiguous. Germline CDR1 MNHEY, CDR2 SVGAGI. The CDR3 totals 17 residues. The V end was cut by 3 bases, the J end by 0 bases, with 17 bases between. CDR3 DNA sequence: TGTGCCAGCAGTTATCGCCCCCAGGAGCTTATGAACACTGAAGCTTTCTTT. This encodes CASSYRPQELMNTEAFF.

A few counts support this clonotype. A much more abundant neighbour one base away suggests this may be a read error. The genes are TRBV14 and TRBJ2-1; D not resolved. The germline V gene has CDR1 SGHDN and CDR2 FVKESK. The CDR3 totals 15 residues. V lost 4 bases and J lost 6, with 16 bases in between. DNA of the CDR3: TGTGCCAGCAGCCGAGAATTTAGGGTTTCCAATGAGCAGTTCTTC. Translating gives CASSREFRVSNEQFF.

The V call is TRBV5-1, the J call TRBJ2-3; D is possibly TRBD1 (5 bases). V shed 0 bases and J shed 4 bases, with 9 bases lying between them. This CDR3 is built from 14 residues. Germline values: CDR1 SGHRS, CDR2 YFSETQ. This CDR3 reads CASSLVQGPDTQYF. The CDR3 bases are TGCGCCAGCAGCTTGGTTCAGGGTCCAGATACGCAGTATTTT.

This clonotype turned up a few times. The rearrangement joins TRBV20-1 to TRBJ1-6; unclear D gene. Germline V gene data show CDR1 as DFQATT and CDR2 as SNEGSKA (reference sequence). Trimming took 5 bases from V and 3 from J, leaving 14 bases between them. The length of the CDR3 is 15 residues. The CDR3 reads CSAGPTGFYNSPLHF. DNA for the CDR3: TGCAGTGCTGGACCCACGGGTTTCTATAATTCACCCCTCCACTTT.

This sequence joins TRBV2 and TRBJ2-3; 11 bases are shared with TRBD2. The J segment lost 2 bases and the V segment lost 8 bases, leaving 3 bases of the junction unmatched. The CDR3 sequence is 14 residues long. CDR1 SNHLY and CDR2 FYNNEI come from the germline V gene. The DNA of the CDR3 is TGTGCCAGCTTAGCGGGAGGGCCCACAGATACGCAGTATTTT. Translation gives CASLAGGPTDTQYF.

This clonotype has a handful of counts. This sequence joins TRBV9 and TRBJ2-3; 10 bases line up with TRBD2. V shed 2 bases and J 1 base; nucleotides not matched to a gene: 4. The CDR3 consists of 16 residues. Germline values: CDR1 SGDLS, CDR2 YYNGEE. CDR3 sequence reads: CASSVLAGDGTDTQYF. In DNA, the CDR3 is TGTGCCAGCAGCGTTCTAGCGGGAGACGGCACAGATACGCAGTATTTT.

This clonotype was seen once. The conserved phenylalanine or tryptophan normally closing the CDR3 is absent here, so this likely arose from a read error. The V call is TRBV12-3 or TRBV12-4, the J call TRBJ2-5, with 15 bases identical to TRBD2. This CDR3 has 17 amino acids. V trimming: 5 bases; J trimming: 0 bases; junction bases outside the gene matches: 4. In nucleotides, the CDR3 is TGTGCCAGCAGTCCGGGGACTAGCGGGGGGTACCAAGAGACCCAGTACTCC. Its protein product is CASSPGTSGGYQETQYS.

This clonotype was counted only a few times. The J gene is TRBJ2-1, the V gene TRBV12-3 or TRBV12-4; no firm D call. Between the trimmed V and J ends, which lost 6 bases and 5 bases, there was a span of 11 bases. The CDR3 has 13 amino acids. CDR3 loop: CASRWTSDNEQFF. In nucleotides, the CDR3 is TGTGCCAGCAGGTGGACGTCCGACAATGAGCAGTTCTTC.

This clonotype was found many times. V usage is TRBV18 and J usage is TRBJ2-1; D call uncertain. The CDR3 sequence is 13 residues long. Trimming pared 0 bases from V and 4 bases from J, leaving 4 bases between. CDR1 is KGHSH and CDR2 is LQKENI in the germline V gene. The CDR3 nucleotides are TGTGCCAGCTCACCACCGGTATACAATGAGCAGTTCTTC. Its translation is CASSPPVYNEQFF.

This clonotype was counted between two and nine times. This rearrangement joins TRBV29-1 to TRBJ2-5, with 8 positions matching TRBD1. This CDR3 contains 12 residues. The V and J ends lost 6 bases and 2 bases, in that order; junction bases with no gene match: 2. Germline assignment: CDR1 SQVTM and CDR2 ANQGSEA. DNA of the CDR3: TGCAGCGTAGGACAGGGACAAGAGACCCAGTACTTC. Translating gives CSVGQGQETQYF.

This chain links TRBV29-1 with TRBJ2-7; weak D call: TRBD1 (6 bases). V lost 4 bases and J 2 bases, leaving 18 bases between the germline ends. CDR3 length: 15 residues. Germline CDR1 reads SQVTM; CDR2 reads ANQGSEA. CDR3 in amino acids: CSVGDHGTSPYEQYF. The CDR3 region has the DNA TGCAGCGTTGGTGATCACGGGACAAGTCCCTACGAGCAGTACTTC.